These 7 T cell receptor beta chains came from one sample sequenced in a study of human T cells and chemical hapten exposure. From the RACE reads, TCRdb called clonotypes with MiXCR, one entry per CDR3 protein. The table includes around 380,000 distinct CDR3 sequences, over 5% detected once. Time point given: pre-sensitization, week 0. The treatment denotes: therapeutic diphenylcyclopropenone sensitization with weekly scalp DPC. The sequences come from whole blood, collected in connection with sensitization to the hapten diphenylcyclopropenone (DPC). These receptors all stem from a woman between 18 and 30 years old with alopecia areata. Some clones in this sample may be carry-over from other donors' samples.

V is TRBV10-2 and J is TRBJ2-3; D uncertain. The V end was cut by 4 bases, the J end by 6 bases, with 8 bases between. The CDR3 consists of 12 residues. Germline V CDR1 and CDR2: WSHSY, SAAADI. DNA for the CDR3: TGCGCCAGCAGTGTACAGTCGGATACGCAGTATTTT. Translating it yields CASSVQSDTQYF.

The chain has TRBV24-1 and TRBJ2-2; D may be TRBD2 (5 bases). With 6 bases removed from V and 3 bases from J, the gap between germline ends came to 10 bases. Germline lookup yields CDR1 KGHDR and CDR2 SFDVKD. The CDR3 runs 14 residues. This CDR3 is CATSSWGDTGELFF. The CDR3 nucleotides read TGTGCCACCAGTTCGTGGGGAGACACCGGGGAGCTGTTTTTT.

This clonotype came up many times. The chain is built from TRBV9 and TRBJ2-6; D call uncertain. V was shortened by 4 bases and J by 3 bases, with 14 bases between the two germline ends. The CDR3 is 16 residues long. CDR1 and CDR2 from the germline V gene are SGDLS and YYNGEE. CDR3: CASSPQRALGANVLTF. The CDR3 region has the DNA TGTGCCAGCAGCCCCCAACGAGCCCTTGGGGCCAACGTCCTGACTTTC.

This clonotype was recorded a few times. J is TRBJ2-3 and V is TRBV20-1; D gene uncertain. Trimming cost V 8 bases and J 4 bases, with 7 bases left between them. This CDR3 has 10 amino acids. CDR1 DFQATT and CDR2 SNEGSKA come from the germline V gene (reference sequence). The CDR3 DNA follows: TGCAGTAGCATGGCAGATACGCAGTATTTT. Translation gives CSSMADTQYF.

This clonotype appeared many times. V and J are TRBV6-5 and TRBJ1-6; possible D gene TRBD1, 6 bases. Trimming removed 8 bases from V and 3 bases from J, with 11 bases in between. The CDR3 totals 14 residues. Germline V gene sequence: CDR1 MNHEY, CDR2 SVGAGI. CDR3: CASCSDSYNSPLHF. Written as DNA, the CDR3 is TGTGCCAGCTGCTCGGACAGCTATAATTCACCCCTCCACTTT.

At least ten counts were recorded for this clonotype. The chain links TRBV3-1 to TRBJ1-1; the D gene is possibly TRBD1 (5 bases). Germline V gene sequence: CDR1 LGHDT, CDR2 YNNKEL (reference sequence). This CDR3 contains 13 residues. Trimming shortened V by 11 bases and J by 1 base, and 14 bases separated the two germline ends. CDR3 amino acids: CAVAGAANTEAFF. CDR3 nucleotide sequence: TGTGCCGTCGCTGGGGCCGCGAACACTGAAGCTTTCTTT.

This clonotype was seen only a few times. The rearrangement joins TRBV7-8 to TRBJ1-5; a weak D match, TRBD1 (5 bases). Germline V gene lookup returns CDR1 SGHVS and CDR2 FQNEAQ. There are 16 residues in the CDR3. Trimming took off 0 bases at V and 1 base at J, with 10 bases between the two ends. The CDR3 DNA reads as TGTGCCAGCAGCTTAGCGTCAGGGATAAGCAATCAGCCCCAGCATTTT. Amino acids: CASSLASGISNQPQHF.